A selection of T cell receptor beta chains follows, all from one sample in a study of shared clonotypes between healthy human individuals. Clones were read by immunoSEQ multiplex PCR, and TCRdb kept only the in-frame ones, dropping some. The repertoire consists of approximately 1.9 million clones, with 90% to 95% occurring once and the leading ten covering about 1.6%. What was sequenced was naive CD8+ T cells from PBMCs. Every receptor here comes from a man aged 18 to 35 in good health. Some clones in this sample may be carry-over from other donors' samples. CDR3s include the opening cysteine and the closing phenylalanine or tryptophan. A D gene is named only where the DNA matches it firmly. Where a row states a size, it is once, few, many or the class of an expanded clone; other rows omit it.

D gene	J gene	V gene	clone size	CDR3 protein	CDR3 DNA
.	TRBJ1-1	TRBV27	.	CASSYLGPKGTPEAFF	TGTGCCAGCAGCTACCTTGGGCCAAAGGGGACCCCTGAAGCTTTCTTT
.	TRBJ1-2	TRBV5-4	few	CASSLGPPEDGYTF	TGTGCCAGCAGCTTGGGGCCTCCTGAGGATGGCTACACCTTC
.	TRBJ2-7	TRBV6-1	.	CASSVGSYLTYEQYF	TGTGCCAGCAGTGTAGGGAGTTACTTAACCTACGAGCAGTACTTC
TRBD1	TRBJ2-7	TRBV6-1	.	CASSDGQGLYEQYF	TGTGCCAGCAGCGACGGACAGGGACTTTACGAGCAGTACTTC
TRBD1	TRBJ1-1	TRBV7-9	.	CASSFSFRQGANTEAFF	TGTGCCAGCAGCTTCTCTTTTCGACAGGGGGCGAACACTGAAGCTTTCTTT
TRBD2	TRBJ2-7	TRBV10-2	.	CASSEWQGGYEQYF	TGCGCCAGCAGTGAGTGGCAGGGAGGGTACGAGCAGTACTTC
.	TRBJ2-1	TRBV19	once	CASSINTVYNEQFF	TGTGCCAGTAGTATAAACACAGTATACAATGAGCAGTTCTTC
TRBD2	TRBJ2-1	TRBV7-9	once	CASSRLAGAAPLGDEQFF	TGTGCCAGCAGCCGACTAGCGGGGGCTGCCCCTTTAGGCGATGAGCAGTTCTTC
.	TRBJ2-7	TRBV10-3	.	CAIASSYYEQYF	TGTGCCATCGCGTCTTCTTACTACGAGCAGTACTTC
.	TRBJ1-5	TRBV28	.	CASSPGRPRGSNQPQHF	TGTGCCAGCAGCCCAGGGAGGCCGCGGGGTAGCAATCAGCCCCAGCATTTT
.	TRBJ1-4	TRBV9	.	CASSVSGTRNEKLFF	TGTGCCAGCAGCGTTAGTGGCACGAGGAATGAAAAACTGTTTTTT
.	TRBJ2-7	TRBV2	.	CASSEWRSSSYEQYF	TGTGCCAGCAGTGAGTGGCGATCTAGCTCCTACGAGCAGTACTTC
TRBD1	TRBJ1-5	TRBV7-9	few	CASSPGQGGFQPQHF	TGTGCCAGCAGCCCAGGACAGGGAGGCTTTCAGCCCCAGCATTTT
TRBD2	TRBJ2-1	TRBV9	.	CASSATGTSRINEQFF	TGTGCCAGCAGCGCTACCGGGACTAGTCGTATCAATGAGCAGTTCTTC
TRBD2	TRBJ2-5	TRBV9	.	CASSVVGGREETQYF	TGTGCCAGCAGCGTAGTCGGCGGGAGGGAGGAGACCCAGTACTTC
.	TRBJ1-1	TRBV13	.	CASSLEGRNTEAFF	TGTGCCAGCAGCTTAGAGGGCCGGAACACTGAAGCTTTCTTT
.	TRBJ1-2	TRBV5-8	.	CASIDMRQVGVHYGYTF	TGTGCCAGCATAGACATGAGACAGGTTGGCGTGCATTATGGCTACACCTTC
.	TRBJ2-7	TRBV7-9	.	CASSYGQLYYEQYF	TGTGCCAGCAGCTACGGACAGCTTTACTACGAGCAGTACTTC
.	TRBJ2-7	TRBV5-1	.	CASSLGRSSYEQYF	TGCGCCAGCAGCTTGGGGAGGAGCTCCTACGAGCAGTACTTC
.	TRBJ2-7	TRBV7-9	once	CASSLGYMGREQYF	TGTGCCAGCAGCTTAGGTTATATGGGGCGCGAGCAGTACTTC
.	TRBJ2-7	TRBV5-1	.	CASSAGTSTSSYEQYF	TGCGCCAGCAGCGCCGGGACCTCCACTAGCTCCTACGAGCAGTACTTC
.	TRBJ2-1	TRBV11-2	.	CASTDPGRKNEQFF	TGTGCCAGCACGGATCCGGGACGGAAAAATGAGCAGTTCTTC
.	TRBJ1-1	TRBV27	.	CASSPIQGVTEAFF	TGTGCCAGCAGTCCTATACAGGGAGTCACTGAAGCTTTCTTT
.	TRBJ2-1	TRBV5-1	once	CASSPNGGDNEQFF	TGCGCCAGCAGCCCCAACGGCGGGGACAATGAGCAGTTCTTC
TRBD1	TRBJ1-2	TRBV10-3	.	CAISGAGTGANGYTF	TGTGCCATCAGTGGGGCCGGGACAGGGGCGAATGGCTACACCTTC
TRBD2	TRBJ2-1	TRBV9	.	CASSLRLAGGGEQFF	TGTGCCAGCAGCCTCCGGCTAGCGGGAGGTGGTGAGCAGTTCTTC
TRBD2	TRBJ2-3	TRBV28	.	CASSPNSGRAGTDTQYF	TGTGCCAGCAGCCCTAATAGCGGGAGGGCCGGGACAGATACGCAGTATTTT
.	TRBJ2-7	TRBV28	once	CASSLSDSTYEQYF	TGTGCCAGCAGTTTGAGCGACAGTACCTACGAGCAGTACTTC
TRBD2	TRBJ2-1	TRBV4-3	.	CASSLGTSGRSSYNEQFF	TGCGCCAGCAGCCTCGGGACTAGCGGGAGGAGCTCCTACAATGAGCAGTTCTTC
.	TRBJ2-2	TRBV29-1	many	CSARTIGTGELFF	TGCAGCGCCCGGACTATAGGGACCGGGGAGCTGTTTTTT
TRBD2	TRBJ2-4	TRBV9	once	CASSFGTSGRYDIQYF	TGTGCCAGCAGCTTTGGGACTAGCGGGAGATACGACATTCAGTACTTC
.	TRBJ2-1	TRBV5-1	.	CASSLGPGGAGSYNEQFF	TGCGCCAGCAGCTTGGGGCCCGGGGGAGCGGGCTCCTACAATGAGCAGTTCTTC
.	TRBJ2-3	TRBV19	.	CATTPYDGQGGVMYF	TGTGCCACCACGCCTTACGACGGACAGGGAGGGGTGATGTATTTT
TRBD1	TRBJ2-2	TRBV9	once	CASSSTQGARTGELFF	TGTGCCAGCAGCTCTACCCAGGGGGCGCGTACCGGGGAGCTGTTTTTT
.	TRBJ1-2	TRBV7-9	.	CAIHDGYTF	TGTGCCATCCATGATGGCTACACCTTC
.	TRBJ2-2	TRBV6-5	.	CASSHREGVRELFF	TGTGCCAGCAGTCATAGAGAGGGGGTAAGGGAGCTGTTTTTT
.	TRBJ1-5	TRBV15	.	CATSSPPDSNQPQHF	TGTGCCACCAGCAGCCCCCCCGACAGCAATCAGCCCCAGCATTTT
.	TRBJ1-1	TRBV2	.	CASSDSTEAFF	TGTGCCAGCAGTGACTCCACTGAAGCTTTCTTT
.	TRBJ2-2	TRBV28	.	CASSSPRSPGELFF	TGTGCCAGCAGTTCCCCCAGGTCCCCCGGGGAGCTGTTTTTT
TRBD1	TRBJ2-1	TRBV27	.	CASSPDRGAYNEQFF	TGTGCCAGCAGCCCAGACAGGGGGGCCTACAATGAGCAGTTCTTC
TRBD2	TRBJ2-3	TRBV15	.	CATSRGRAGDGDTQYF	TGTGCCACCAGCAGAGGCCGTGCGGGAGACGGAGATACGCAGTATTTT
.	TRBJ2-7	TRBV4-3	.	CASSPRSPGNSYEQYF	TGCGCCAGCAGCCCCCGCAGCCCGGGTAATTCGTACGAGCAGTACTTC
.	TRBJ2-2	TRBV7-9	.	CASSLAPRGIITGELFF	TGTGCCAGCAGCTTAGCCCCTCGGGGGATCATCACCGGGGAGCTGTTTTTT
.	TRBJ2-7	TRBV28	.	CASSSRAITSYEQYF	TGTGCCAGCAGTTCCCGAGCAATAACTAGTTACGAGCAGTACTTC
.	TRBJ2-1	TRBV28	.	CASSWGVSSYNEQFF	TGTGCCAGCAGTTGGGGTGTAAGCTCCTACAATGAGCAGTTCTTC
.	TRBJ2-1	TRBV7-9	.	CASSFVLASSYNEQFF	TGTGCCAGCAGCTTTGTCCTGGCCAGCTCCTACAATGAGCAGTTCTTC
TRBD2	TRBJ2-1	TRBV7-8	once	CASGGLVAGTSGMGAYNEQFF	TGTGCCAGCGGTGGCCTCGTGGCCGGGACTAGCGGGATGGGCGCATACAATGAGCAGTTCTTC
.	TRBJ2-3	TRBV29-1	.	CSVGTPGEGLADTQYF	TGCAGCGTGGGGACTCCAGGGGAGGGCCTGGCAGATACGCAGTATTTT